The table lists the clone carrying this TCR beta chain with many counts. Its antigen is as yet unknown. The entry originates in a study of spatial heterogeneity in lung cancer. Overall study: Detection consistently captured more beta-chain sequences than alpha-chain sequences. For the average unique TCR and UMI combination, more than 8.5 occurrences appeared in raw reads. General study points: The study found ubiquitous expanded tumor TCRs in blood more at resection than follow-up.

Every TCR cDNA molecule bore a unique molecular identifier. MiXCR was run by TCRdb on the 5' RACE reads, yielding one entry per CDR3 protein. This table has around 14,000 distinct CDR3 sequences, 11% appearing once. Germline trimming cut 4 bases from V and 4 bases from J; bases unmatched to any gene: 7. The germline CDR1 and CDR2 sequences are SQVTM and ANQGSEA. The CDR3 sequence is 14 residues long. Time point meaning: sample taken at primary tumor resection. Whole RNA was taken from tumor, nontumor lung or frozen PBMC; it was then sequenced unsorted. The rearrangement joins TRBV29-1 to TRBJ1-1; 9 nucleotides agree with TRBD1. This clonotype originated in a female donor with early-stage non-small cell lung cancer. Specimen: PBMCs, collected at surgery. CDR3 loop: CSVVASTGGTEAFF. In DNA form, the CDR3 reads TGCAGCGTTGTAGCTTCGACAGGGGGCACTGAAGCTTTCTTT.